This T cell receptor beta chain stems from a study of blood T cell repertoires in COVID-19. Whole-study context: The analysed material was cDNA or gDNA that came from T cells, B-cell-depleted T cells, or PBMCs.

J lost 5 bases, V lost 4 bases, and 6 bases had no gene match. The CDR3 has 14 amino acids. From germline, CDR1 is SGHTA and CDR2 FQGNSA. In the original workflow: It was from reference gene primer amplification that nucleated cell counts were estimated. Using immunoSEQ multiplex PCR, the repertoire was profiled, and TCRdb retains in-frame clones only, with some absent. D and trimming come from the DNA, and the V and J calls and clone size come from that table. The data contain about 350,000 clones, around 90% of them singletons. The receptor was derived from a woman aged 60 to 75 with COVID-19, enrolled during active disease. The chain joins TRBV7-2 to TRBJ1-1; 8 bases match TRBD1. Sequenced sample: peripheral blood. This chain's CDR3 is CASSSVGQGTEAFF. DNA of the CDR3: TGTGCCAGCAGCTCCGTAGGACAGGGAACTGAAGCTTTCTTT.